The clone carrying this T cell receptor beta chain appeared many times. What it recognizes is unknown. The sample is drawn from a study of T-cell reconstitution after alpha-beta-depleted transplantation in children. Study results and caveats: Surviving recipient T cells and thymic progenitors produced the high day-60 TCRbeta diversity seen in some patients. Once a year had passed after transplant, T-cell counts and diversity came mostly from newly produced T cells. Reportedly, only several hundred clones from non-depleted graft cells drove alpha-beta T-cell counts at about two months.

V lost 0 bases, J lost 5 bases, and 8 bases stayed unmatched. The CDR3 extends over 16 amino acids. CDR1 is LGHNA and CDR2 is YNFKEQ in the germline V gene. Unique molecular identifiers were used to barcode this TCRbeta library. MiXCR was run by TCRdb on the PCR reads, yielding one entry per CDR3 protein. The data contain 350,000 to 500,000 distinct CDR3 sequences, approximately 41% of them singletons. The sample here was PBMCs, taken before TCRalphabeta/CD19-depleted stem cell transplant. The TCR originated in a girl aged 2 to 10 with aplastic anemia, due to receive a stem cell transplant. This chain joins TRBV4-2 and TRBJ2-3; 7 nucleotides agree with TRBD2. Here the CDR3 DNA reads TGTGCCAGCAGCCAAGATTTTACTAGCGCTGAAGATACGCAGTATTTT. It codes for CASSQDFTSAEDTQYF.